This T cell receptor beta chain was observed in a study of blood T cells in healthy people across ages (dated by TCRdb to the mid-2010s). Regarding the study in general: In model experiments, template switching captured roughly one uniquely barcoded TCR beta cDNA molecule for every two T cells. Donors of different ages were randomly distributed across sequencing lanes to avoid experimental bias. The donors were divided into four age groups: young (average about 15 years), middle-aged (roughly 42), aged (about 60) and long-lived (approximately 74). The study measured age-related changes in TCR beta repertoire diversity using deep sequencing normalized with unique cDNA molecular identifiers. Using the same blood draw, the study looked at two additional independent replicas of 1 million unique cDNA reads for two donors, one aged 18 to 29 and the other aged 80 or older. Overall study results and their limits: Estimates of total diversity based on one million sequenced T cells were considered lower bounds and underestimates. The CMV infection status of donors was not known, potentially confounding age-related changes in expanded clonotypes. Bulk unsorted PBMC profiling prevented conclusive comparison of naive and antigen-experienced compartments. As age increased, observed TCR beta diversity per million T cells dropped in a roughly linear way, and a significant reduction was already evident by age roughly 36. The percentage of naive T cells measured by flow cytometry correlated strongly with observed TCR beta diversity. Compared with the aged group, the long-lived group had more naive CD4+ T cells, fewer expanded clones and increased TCR diversity, a pattern suggesting age selection.

Donors were 30 to 45 systemically healthy Caucasian individuals from Russia aged roughly 6 to 95 years. Roughly 9.5 milliliters of peripheral blood were drawn from each donor into EDTA-treated Vacutainer tubes. Ficoll-Paque density-gradient centrifugation was used to isolate PBMCs, with at least 6 million obtained per sample. Trizol reagent was used to extract total RNA from the PBMCs, yielding at least 6 micrograms per sample. For every donor, flow cytometry on a PBMC aliquot measured the percentage of naive CD45RAhigh/CD27high T cells. This clonotype showed up just a few times. Its binding antigen is unknown. No base qualities exist here, and no much larger clone lies one base off it. Receptor amplification or capture employed 5' RACE. Sequencing was carried out with an Illumina HiSeq 2500. A second PCR of about 6 to 11 cycles was run with a J-beta primer mix and a sample-barcoded 5' primer. A unique molecular identifier was introduced onto each TCR beta cDNA molecule by a template-switch 5' adaptor carrying 12 random nucleotides. Each sample yielded at least 3 million CDR3-containing paired-end reads. The Mint cDNA synthesis kit, primed by a TRBC-specific oligonucleotide, was used to synthesize first-strand cDNA from all RNA. Following uracil-DNA glycosylase treatment, a first 18-cycle PCR with universal primers M1SS and BC2_uni_R was performed on all cDNA. On the study's bioinformatics: For normalization, 1 million high-quality reads, each with a distinct molecular identifier, were randomly selected from each sample. Reads sharing molecular identifiers were discarded rather than binned into consensus sequences. MiTCR, set to a Q25 quality threshold and the strictest error-elimination algorithm, was used for CDR3 identification, clonotype clustering and error correction. A nonparametric unseen species model with Euler transformation was used to estimate lower-bound total TCR beta diversity. Clones were called with MiXCR by TCRdb after fastp trimmed the public reads at Q25, and only in-frame beta chains were retained. Rows are unified per CDR3 protein, each entry keeping the most common DNA and genes. These V and J calls derive from TCRdb rather than the authors' analysis. For this sample there are about 1.4 million distinct CDR3 sequences; roughly 64% appear just once. The ten largest clones represent more than 6% of the sample.

The germline V gene (reference sequence) provides CDR1 DFQATT and CDR2 SNEGSKA. V loses 7 bases at its end and J loses 3 bases; junction bases beyond the gene matches: 6. Counted from cysteine to phenylalanine, this CDR3 has 13 amino acids. Just CDR3 DNA is preserved here, 39 bases in frame from base 1. This chain joins TRBV20-1 to TRBJ2-3, and 8 junction bases match TRBD2. Material: blood. The TCR sequence derives from a man aged 18-30 years in good health. The DNA reads TGCAGTGGCAAAGGGACTAGAACAGATACGCAGTATTTT. Its product reads: CSGKGTRTDTQYF.